Sequencing of this T cell receptor (beta chain) was carried out in a study of cytomegalovirus exposure and HLA in healthy donors. In the study overall: An earlier analysis found some 100 million unique TCR beta sequences from 150 million to 200 million T cells.

Germline V lookup: CDR1 GTSNPN, CDR2 SVGIG (reference sequence). CDR3 size: 16 residues. Trimming took 3 bases from V and 5 from J; bases not matched to a gene: 9. In the case of this clone: Its target is not known.

Overall study findings and caveats: In an earlier analysis, most TCR beta V segments were productive about 87% or about 30% of the time. A classifier reportedly called cytomegalovirus status with high sensitivity and specificity.

The PCR used 60 Vbeta and 13 Jbeta primers. Measured with immunoSEQ multiplex PCR; TCRdb has only the in-frame clones, and not every one. The profile shows under 200,000 clones, 60% to 80% of them singletons. The sample consisted of PBMCs. This chain connects TRBV30 to TRBJ2-2; 10 bases are a match to TRBD1. This TCR was sampled from a man in his 60s in good health and CMV-seronegative. The CDR3 loop reads CAWRVSGTGATGELFF. The CDR3 region has the DNA TGTGCCTGGAGGGTCTCCGGGACAGGGGCAACCGGGGAGCTGTTTTTT.